These 4 T cell receptor beta chains were all obtained from the same sample, sequenced in a study of shared clonotypes between healthy human individuals. The repertoire was sequenced with immunoSEQ multiplex PCR; TCRdb's copy has only in-frame clones and lacks some. This table holds about 590,000 clones, 95% found once. CD8 cells regarded as naive lacked CD45RO, were positively chosen for CCR7, and omitted terminally differentiated effector memory CD45RA+ cells. The source material was naive CD8+ T cells sorted from blood. These receptors all stem from a woman aged 25 to 45 in good health.

The chain links TRBV10-3 to TRBJ1-3, with TRBD1 identical over 9 bases. Looked up from germline, CDR1 is ENHRY and CDR2 is SYGVKD. Unmatched junction bases numbered 7, after V lost 0 bases and J lost 4 bases. The CDR3 has 17 residues. The CDR3 reads CAISESIGTGIGNTIYF. The CDR3 bases are TGTGCCATCAGTGAGTCGATCGGGACAGGGATAGGAAACACCATATATTTT.

V and J are TRBV7-3 and TRBJ2-5; 7 bases match TRBD1. The V segment lost 4 bases and the J segment 2 bases; nucleotides outside the gene matches: 10. This CDR3 has 16 residues. Germline V gene lookup returns CDR1 SGHTA and CDR2 FQGTGA. The CDR3: CASSSRDSRMQETQYF. DNA for the CDR3: TGTGCCAGCAGCTCCCGGGACAGCCGAATGCAAGAGACCCAGTACTTC. Complete variable domain (other parts from reference TRBV7-3 and TRBJ2-5): GAGVSQTPSNKVTEKGKYVELRCDPISGHTALYWYRQSLGQGPEFLIYFQGTGAADDSGLPNDRFFAVRPEGSVSTLKIQRTERGDSAVYLCASSSRDSRMQETQYFGPGTRLLVL.

The chain combines TRBV11-2 with TRBJ2-7, with D hard to call. V was trimmed by 1 base and J by 0 bases, leaving 10 bases between them. The V gene's germline CDR1 is SGHAT and CDR2 FQNNGV. The CDR3 length is 15 residues. CDR3: CASSLGYSNSYEQYF. In DNA, the CDR3 is TGTGCCAGCAGCTTAGGGTACAGTAACTCCTACGAGCAGTACTTC.

The genes are TRBV11-2 and TRBJ2-3; TRBD1 might be the D (6 bases). This CDR3 spans 16 amino acids. The germline V and J ends were trimmed by 6 bases and 2 bases, with 18 bases remaining between them. Germline V gene data show CDR1 as SGHAT and CDR2 as FQNNGV. CDR3 sequence reads: CASSSGAGKHTDTQYF. In nucleotides, the CDR3 is TGTGCCAGCAGTTCAGGGGCAGGCAAACACACAGATACGCAGTATTTT.